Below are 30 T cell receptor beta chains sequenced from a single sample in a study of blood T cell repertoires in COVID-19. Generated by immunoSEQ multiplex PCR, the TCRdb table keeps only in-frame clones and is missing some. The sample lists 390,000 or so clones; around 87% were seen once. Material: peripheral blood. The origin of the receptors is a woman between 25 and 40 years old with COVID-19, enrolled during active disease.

The CDR3 DNA reads as TGTGCCAGCAGCTTACGGCCCCCAGGGTATGGCTACACCTTC. As protein: CASSLRPPGYGYTF. The chain combines TRBV7-2 with TRBJ1-2; perhaps TRBD1 as D (5 bases). Germline CDR1 and CDR2: SGHTA and FQGNSA. The CDR3 extends over 14 amino acids. V was pared by 2 bases and J by 5 bases, with 12 bases between.

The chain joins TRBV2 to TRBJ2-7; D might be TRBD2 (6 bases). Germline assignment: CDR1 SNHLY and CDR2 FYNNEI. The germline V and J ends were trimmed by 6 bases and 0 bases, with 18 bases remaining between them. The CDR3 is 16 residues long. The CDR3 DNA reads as TGTGCCAGCAGAGGCCATAGCGGAGATAGCTCCTACGAGCAGTACTTC. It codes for CASRGHSGDSSYEQYF.

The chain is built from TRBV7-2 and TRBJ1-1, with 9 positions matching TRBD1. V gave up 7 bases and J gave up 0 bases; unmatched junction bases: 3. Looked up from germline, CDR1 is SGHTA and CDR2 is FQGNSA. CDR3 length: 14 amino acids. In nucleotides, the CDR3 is TGTGCCAGCAAGGGACAGGGAATGAACACTGAAGCTTTCTTT. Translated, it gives CASKGQGMNTEAFF. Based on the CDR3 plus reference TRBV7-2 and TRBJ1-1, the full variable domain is GAGVSQSPSNKVTEKGKDVELRCDPISGHTALYWYRQSLGQGLEFLIYFQGNSAPDKSGLPSDRFSAERTGGSVSTLTIQRTQQEDSAVYLCASKGQGMNTEAFFGQGTRLTVV.

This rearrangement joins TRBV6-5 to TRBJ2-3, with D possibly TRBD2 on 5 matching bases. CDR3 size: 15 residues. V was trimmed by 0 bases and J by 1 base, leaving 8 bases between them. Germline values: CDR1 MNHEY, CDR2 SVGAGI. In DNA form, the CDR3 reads TGTGCCAGCAGTTACTCCCGAGCGGGCACAGATACGCAGTATTTT. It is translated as CASSYSRAGTDTQYF.

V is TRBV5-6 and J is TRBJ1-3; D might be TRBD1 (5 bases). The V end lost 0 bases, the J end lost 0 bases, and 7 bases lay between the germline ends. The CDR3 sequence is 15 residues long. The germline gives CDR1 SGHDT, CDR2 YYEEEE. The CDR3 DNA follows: TGTGCCAGCAGCTTGGGGGGCAACTCTGGAAACACCATATATTTT. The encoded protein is CASSLGGNSGNTIYF.

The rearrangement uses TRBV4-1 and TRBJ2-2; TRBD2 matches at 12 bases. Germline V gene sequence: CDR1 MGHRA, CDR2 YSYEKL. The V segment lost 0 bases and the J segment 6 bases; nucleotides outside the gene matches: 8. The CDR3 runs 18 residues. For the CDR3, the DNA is TGCGCCAGCAGCCAAGATCGATGGACTAGCGGGACGTCCGGGGAGCTGTTTTTT. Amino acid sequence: CASSQDRWTSGTSGELFF.

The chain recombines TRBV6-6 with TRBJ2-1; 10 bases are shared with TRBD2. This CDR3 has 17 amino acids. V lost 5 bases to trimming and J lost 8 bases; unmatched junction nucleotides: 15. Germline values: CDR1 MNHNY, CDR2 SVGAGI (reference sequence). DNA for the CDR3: TGTGCCAGCAGTCGTTTTTGGGCTAGCGGGAGTAGCTATGAGCAGTTCTTC. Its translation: CASSRFWASGSSYEQFF.

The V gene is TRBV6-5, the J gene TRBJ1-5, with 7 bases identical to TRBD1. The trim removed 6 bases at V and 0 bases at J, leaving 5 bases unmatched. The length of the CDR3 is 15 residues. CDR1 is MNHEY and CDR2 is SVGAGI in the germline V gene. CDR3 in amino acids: CASSRGQYSNQPQHF. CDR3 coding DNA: TGTGCCAGCAGCCGGGGACAGTATAGCAATCAGCCCCAGCATTTT.

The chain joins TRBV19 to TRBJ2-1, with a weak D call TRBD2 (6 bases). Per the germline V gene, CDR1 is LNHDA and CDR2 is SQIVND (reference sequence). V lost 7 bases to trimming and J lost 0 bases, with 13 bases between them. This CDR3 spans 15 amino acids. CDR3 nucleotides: TGTGCCAGTACCATGGGGGGTAGCTCCTACAATGAGCAGTTCTTC. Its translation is CASTMGGSSYNEQFF.

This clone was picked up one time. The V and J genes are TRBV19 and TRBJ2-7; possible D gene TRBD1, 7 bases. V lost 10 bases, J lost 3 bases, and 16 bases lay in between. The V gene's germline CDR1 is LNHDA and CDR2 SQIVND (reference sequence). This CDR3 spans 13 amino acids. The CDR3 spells CATRGDKYYEQYF. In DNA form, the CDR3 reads TGTGCCACCAGGGGGGACAAGTACTACGAGCAGTACTTC.

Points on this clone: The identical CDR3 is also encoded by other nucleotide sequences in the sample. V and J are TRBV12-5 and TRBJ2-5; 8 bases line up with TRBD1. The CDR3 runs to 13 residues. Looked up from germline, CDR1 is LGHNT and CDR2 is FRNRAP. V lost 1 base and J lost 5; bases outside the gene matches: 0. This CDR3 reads CASGLGQGETQYF. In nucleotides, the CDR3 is TGTGCTAGTGGTTTGGGACAGGGGGAGACCCAGTACTTC.

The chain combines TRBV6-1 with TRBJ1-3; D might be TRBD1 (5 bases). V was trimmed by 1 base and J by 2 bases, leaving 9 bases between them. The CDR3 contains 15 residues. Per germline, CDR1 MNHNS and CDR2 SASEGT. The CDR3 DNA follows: TGTGCCAGCAGTGAAGATGTGACAGCTGGAAACACCATATATTTT. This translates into CASSEDVTAGNTIYF.

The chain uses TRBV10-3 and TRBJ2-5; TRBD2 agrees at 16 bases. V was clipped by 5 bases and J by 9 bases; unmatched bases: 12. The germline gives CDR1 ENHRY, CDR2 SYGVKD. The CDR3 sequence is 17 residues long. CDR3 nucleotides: TGTGCCATCAGTCCGGGACTAGCGGGAGGGGGGATGGGATCCCAGTACTTC. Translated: CAISPGLAGGGMGSQYF.

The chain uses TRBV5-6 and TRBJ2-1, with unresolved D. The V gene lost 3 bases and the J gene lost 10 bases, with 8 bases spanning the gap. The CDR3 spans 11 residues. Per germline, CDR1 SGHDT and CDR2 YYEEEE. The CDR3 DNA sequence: TGTGCCAGCAGCTCCAAGAGAGAGCAGTTCTTC. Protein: CASSSKREQFF.

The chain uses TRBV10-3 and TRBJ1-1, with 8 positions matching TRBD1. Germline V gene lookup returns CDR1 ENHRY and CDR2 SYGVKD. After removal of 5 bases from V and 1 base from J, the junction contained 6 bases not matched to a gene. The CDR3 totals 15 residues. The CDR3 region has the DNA TGTGCCATCAGTATAGGACAGGGTGGGAACACTGAAGCTTTCTTT. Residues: CAISIGQGGNTEAFF.

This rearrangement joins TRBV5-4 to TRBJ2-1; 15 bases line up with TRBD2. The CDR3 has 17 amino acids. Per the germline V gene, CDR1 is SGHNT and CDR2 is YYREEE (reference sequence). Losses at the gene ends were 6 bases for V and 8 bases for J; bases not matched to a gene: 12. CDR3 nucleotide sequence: TGTGCCAGCACCCGGACTAGCGGGAGGGTAGGGGGCCATGAGCAGTTCTTC. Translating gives CASTRTSGRVGGHEQFF.

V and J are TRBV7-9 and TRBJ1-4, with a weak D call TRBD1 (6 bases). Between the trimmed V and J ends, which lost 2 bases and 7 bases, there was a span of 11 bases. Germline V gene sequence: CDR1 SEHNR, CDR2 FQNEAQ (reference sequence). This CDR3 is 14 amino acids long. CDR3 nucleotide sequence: TGTGCCAGCAGCTTATCCAGGGGTGTTGAAAAACTGTTTTTT. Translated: CASSLSRGVEKLFF.

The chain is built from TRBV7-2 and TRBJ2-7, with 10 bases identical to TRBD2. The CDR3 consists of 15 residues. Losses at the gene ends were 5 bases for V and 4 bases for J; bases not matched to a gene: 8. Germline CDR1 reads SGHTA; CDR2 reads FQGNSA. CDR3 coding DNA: TGTGCCAGCAGCACGGGGACTAGCGTGTTTTACGAGCAGTACTTC. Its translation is CASSTGTSVFYEQYF.

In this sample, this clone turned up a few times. Written as DNA, the CDR3 is TGTGCCACCAGCAGACTCCGACGGGGCACAGATACGCAGTATTTT. Protein product: CATSRLRRGTDTQYF. The V call is TRBV15, the J call TRBJ2-3; no reliable D call. Germline lookup yields CDR1 LNHNV and CDR2 YYDKDF (reference sequence). Trimming stripped 2 bases from V and 1 base from J, with 10 bases between. The CDR3 spans 15 residues. The variable domain in full, with the rest retrieved from reference TRBV15 and TRBJ2-3, is DAMVIQNPRYQVTQFGKPVTLSCSQTLNHNVMYWYQQKSSQAPKLLFHYYDKDFNNEADTPDNFQSRRPNTSFCFLDIRSPGLGDTAMYLCATSRLRRGTDTQYFGPGTRLTVL.

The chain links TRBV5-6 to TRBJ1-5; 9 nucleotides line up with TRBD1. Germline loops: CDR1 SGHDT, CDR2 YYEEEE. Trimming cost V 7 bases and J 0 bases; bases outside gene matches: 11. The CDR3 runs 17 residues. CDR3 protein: CASLQQGAKGSNQPQHF. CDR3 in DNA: TGTGCCAGCCTACAACAGGGGGCTAAAGGTAGCAATCAGCCCCAGCATTTT.

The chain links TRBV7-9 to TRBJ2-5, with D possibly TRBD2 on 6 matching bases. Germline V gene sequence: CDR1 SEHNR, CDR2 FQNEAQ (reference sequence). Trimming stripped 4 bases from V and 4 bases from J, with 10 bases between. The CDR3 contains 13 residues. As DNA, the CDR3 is TGTGCCAGCAGCTGGGGGGATCGAGAGACCCAGTACTTC. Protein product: CASSWGDRETQYF.

The CDR3 sequence is CAWRRQGPGEKLFF. CDR3 bases: TGTGCCTGGAGGCGACAGGGACCGGGTGAAAAACTGTTTTTT. The chain recombines TRBV30 with TRBJ1-4; 7 bases map to TRBD1. Germline-derived CDR1 and CDR2 are GTSNPN and SVGIG (reference sequence). V gave up 3 bases and J gave up 7 bases; unmatched junction bases: 8. CDR3 size: 14 residues.

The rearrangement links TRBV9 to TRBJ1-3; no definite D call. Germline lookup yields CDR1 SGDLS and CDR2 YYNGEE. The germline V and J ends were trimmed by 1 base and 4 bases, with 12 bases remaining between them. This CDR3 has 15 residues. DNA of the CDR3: TGTGCCAGCAGCGTAAGCGGCCAGAGCGGAAACACCATATATTTT. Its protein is CASSVSGQSGNTIYF. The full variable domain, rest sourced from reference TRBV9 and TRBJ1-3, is DSGVTQTPKHLITATGQRVTLRCSPRSGDLSVYWYQQSLDQGLQFLIQYYNGEERAKGNILERFSAQQFPDLHSELNLSSLELGDSALYFCASSVSGQSGNTIYFGEGSWLTVV.

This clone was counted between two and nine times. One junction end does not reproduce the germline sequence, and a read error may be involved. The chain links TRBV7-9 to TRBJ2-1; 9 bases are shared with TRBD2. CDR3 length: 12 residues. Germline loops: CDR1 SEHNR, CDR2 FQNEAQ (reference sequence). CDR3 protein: CSSGLALNEQFF. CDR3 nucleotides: TGCTCATCGGGACTAGCATTGAATGAGCAGTTCTTC.

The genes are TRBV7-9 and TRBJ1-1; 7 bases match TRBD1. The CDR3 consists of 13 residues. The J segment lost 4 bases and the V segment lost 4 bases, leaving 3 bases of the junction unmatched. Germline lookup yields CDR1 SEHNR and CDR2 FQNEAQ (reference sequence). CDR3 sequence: CASSSRQGTEAFF. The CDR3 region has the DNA TGTGCCAGCAGCTCAAGACAGGGCACTGAAGCTTTCTTT.

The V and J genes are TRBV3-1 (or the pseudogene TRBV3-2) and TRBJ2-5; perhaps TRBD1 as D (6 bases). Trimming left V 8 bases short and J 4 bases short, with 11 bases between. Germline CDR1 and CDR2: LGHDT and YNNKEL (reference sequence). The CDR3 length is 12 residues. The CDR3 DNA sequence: TGTGCCAGCCAGGGGTTAGGAGAGACCCAGTACTTC. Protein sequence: CASQGLGETQYF.

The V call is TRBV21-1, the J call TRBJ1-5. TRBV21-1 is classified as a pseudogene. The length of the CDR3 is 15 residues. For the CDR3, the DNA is TGTGCCAGCAGCAAAAGTTCGGGATCTCATCAGCCCCAGCATTTT. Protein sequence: CASSKSSGSHQPQHF.

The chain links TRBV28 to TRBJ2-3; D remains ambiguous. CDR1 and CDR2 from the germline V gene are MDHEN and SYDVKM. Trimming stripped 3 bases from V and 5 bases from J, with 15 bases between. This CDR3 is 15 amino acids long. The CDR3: CASSFPVFGRDTQYF. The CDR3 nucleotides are TGTGCCAGCAGTTTCCCCGTATTTGGCCGAGATACGCAGTATTTT.

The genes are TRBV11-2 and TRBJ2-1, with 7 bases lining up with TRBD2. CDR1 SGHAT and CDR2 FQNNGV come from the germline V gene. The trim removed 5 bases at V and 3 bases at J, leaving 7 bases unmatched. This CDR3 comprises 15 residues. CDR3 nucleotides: TGTGCCAGCAGCGCGCCTAGCGGATTCTACAATGAGCAGTTCTTC. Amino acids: CASSAPSGFYNEQFF.

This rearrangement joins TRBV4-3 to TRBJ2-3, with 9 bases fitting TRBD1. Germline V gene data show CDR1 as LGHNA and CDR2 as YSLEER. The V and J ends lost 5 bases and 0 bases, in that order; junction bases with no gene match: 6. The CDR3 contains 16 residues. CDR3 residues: CASSTNRGLSTDTQYF. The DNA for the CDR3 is TGCGCCAGCAGCACTAACAGGGGGCTTAGCACAGATACGCAGTATTTT.